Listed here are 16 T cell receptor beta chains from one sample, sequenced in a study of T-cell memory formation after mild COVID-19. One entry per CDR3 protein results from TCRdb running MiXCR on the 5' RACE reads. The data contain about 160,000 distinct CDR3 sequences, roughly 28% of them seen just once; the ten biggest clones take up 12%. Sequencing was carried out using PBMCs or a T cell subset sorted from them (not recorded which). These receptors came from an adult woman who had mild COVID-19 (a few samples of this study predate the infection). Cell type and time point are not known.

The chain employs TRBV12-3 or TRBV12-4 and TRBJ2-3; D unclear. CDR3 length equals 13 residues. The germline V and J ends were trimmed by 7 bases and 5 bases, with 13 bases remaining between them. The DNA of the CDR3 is TGTGCCAGCACCCATACGCAACAAGATACGCAGTATTTT. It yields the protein CASTHTQQDTQYF.

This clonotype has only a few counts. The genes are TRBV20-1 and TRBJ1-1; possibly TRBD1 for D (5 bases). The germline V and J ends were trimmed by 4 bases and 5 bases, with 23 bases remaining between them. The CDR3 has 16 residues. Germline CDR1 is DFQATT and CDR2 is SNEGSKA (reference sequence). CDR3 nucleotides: TGCAGTGCTACAATACGGGGGTGGTACGGGGTTACTGAAGCTTTCTTT. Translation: CSATIRGWYGVTEAFF.

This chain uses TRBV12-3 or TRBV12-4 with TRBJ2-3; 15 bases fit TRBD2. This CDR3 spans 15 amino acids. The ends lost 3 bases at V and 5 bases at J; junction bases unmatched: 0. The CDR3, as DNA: TGTGCCAGCAGTTTGGGACTAGCGGGAGGAGATACGCAGTATTTT. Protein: CASSLGLAGGDTQYF.

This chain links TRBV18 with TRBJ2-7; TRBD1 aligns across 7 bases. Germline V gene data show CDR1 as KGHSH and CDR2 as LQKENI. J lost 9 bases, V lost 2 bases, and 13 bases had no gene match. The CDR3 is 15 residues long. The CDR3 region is CASSPFEGANVGQYF. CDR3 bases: TGTGCCAGCTCACCATTTGAGGGGGCGAATGTCGGGCAGTACTTC.

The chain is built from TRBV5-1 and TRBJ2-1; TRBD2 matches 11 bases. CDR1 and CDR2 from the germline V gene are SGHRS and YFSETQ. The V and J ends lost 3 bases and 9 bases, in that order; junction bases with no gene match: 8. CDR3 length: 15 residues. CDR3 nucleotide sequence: TGCGCCAGCAGCTCGGTAGCTACTAGCGGGGGTGAGCAGTTCTTC. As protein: CASSSVATSGGEQFF.

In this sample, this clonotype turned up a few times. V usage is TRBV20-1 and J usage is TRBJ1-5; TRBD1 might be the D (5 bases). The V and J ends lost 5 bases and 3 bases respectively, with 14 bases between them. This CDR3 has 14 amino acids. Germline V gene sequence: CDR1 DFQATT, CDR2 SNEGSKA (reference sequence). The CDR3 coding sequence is TGCAGTGCTCGGGAGGGGTACGTCAATCAGCCCCAGCATTTT. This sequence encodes CSAREGYVNQPQHF.

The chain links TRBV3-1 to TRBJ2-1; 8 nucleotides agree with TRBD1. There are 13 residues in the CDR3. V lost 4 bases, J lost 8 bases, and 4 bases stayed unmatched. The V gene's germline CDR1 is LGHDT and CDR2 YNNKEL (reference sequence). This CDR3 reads CASSRYRGYEQFF. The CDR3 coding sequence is TGTGCCAGCAGCCGATACAGGGGGTATGAGCAGTTCTTC.

CDR3 nucleotide sequence: TGCGCCAGCAGCTCCCGCGGGACGGGAGAGACCCAGTACTTC. It specifies CASSSRGTGETQYF. The chain employs TRBV5-1 and TRBJ2-5, with a tentative D call TRBD2 (6 bases). The CDR3 spans 14 residues. The V and J ends lost 3 bases and 4 bases respectively, with 13 bases between them. Germline V gives CDR1 SGHRS, CDR2 YFSETQ.

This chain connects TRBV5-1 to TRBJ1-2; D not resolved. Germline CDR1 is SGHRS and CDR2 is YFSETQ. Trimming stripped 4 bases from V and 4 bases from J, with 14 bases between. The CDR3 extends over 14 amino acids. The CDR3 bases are TGCGCCAGCAGCCCCCGCGAGGGCGGCTATGGCTACACCTTC. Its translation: CASSPREGGYGYTF.

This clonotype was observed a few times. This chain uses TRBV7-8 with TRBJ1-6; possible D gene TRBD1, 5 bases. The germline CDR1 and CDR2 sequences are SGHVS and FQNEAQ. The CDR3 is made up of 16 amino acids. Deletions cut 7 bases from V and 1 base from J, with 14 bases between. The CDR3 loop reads CASTPLGGSYNSPLHF. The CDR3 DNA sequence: TGTGCCAGCACTCCCCTCGGGGGATCCTATAATTCACCCCTCCACTTT.

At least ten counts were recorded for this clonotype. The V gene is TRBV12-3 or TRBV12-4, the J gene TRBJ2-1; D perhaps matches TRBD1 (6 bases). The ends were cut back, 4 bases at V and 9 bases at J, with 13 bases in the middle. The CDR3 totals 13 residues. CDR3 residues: CASSSQGGGEQFF. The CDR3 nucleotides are TGTGCCAGCAGTTCACAGGGCGGAGGTGAGCAGTTCTTC.

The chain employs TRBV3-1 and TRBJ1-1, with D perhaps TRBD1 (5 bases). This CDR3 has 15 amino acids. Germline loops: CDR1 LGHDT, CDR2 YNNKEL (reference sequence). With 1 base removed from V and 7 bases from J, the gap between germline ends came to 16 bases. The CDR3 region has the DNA TGTGCCAGCAGCCAAGTCCCGACCGGGGCGGGTGAAGCTTTCTTT. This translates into CASSQVPTGAGEAFF.

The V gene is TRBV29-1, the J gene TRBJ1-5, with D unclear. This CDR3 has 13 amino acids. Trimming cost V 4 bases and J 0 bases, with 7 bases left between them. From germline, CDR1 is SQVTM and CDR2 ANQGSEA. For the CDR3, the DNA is TGCAGCGTTGGGAGTAATAGCAATCAGCCCCAGCATTTT. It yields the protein CSVGSNSNQPQHF.

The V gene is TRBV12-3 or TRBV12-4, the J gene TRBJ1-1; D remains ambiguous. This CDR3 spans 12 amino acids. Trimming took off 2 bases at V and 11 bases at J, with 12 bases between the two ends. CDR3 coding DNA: TGTGCCAGCAGTTTATTACCCCCTCGGGCTTTCTTT. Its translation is CASSLLPPRAFF.

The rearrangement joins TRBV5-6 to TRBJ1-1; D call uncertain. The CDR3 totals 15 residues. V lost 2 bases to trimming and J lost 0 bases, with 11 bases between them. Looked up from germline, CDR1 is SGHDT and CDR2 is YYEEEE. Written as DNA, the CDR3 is TGTGCCAGCAGCTTACCGGGCGGATTGAACACTGAAGCTTTCTTT. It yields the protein CASSLPGGLNTEAFF.

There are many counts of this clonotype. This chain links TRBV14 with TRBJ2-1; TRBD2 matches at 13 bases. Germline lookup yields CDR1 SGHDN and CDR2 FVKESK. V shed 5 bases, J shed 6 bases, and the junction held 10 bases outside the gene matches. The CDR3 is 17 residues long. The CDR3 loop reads CASSDYSGLAGVNEQFF. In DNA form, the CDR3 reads TGTGCCAGCAGCGATTATTCAGGACTAGCGGGAGTCAATGAGCAGTTCTTC.